The TCR beta chain under discussion was sequenced for a study of cytotoxic CD8 clonotypes in ibrutinib-treated CLL. Germline V gives CDR1 SEHNR, CDR2 FQNEAQ (reference sequence). V was shortened by 1 base and J by 4 bases, with 13 bases between the two germline ends. This CDR3 comprises 15 residues. Findings and caveats of the study: Clonality grew at ibrutinib response; at progression, it decreased back toward baseline. The times at which samples were taken varied between sustained-remission and progressing patients. Private clonotypes, not public ones, expanded at ibrutinib response.

As regards this clone: What it binds is not known.

Sequencing was performed with immunoSEQ multiplex PCR; in TCRdb, only in-frame clones are kept and a portion is missing. This sample carries 250,000 to 350,000 clones, about 72% of them seen once, and the ten largest clones take around 6%. The source material was PBMCs, sampled at disease progression, from a patient treated with ibrutinib. This chain connects TRBV7-9 to TRBJ1-2; no firm D call. This receptor was identified in a human donor with chronic lymphocytic leukemia. The CDR3 sequence is CASSLESSTRYGYTF. In nucleotides, the CDR3 is TGTGCCAGCAGCTTAGAAAGCTCGACACGCTATGGCTACACCTTC.